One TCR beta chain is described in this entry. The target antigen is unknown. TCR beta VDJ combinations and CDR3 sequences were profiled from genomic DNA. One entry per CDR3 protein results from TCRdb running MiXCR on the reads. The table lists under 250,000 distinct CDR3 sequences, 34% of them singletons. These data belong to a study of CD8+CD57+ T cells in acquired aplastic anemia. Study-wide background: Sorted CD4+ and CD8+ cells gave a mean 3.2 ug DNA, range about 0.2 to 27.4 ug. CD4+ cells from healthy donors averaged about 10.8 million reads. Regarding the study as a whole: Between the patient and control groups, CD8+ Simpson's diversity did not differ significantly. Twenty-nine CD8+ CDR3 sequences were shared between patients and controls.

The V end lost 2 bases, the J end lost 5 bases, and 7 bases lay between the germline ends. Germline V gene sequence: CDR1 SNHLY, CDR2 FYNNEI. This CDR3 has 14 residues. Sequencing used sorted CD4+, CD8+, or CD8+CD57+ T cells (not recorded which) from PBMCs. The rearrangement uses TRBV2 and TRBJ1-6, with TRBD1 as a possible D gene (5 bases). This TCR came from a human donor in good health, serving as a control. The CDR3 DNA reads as TGTGCCAGCAGTGAACAGGGACATAATTCACCCCTCCACTTT. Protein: CASSEQGHNSPLHF.